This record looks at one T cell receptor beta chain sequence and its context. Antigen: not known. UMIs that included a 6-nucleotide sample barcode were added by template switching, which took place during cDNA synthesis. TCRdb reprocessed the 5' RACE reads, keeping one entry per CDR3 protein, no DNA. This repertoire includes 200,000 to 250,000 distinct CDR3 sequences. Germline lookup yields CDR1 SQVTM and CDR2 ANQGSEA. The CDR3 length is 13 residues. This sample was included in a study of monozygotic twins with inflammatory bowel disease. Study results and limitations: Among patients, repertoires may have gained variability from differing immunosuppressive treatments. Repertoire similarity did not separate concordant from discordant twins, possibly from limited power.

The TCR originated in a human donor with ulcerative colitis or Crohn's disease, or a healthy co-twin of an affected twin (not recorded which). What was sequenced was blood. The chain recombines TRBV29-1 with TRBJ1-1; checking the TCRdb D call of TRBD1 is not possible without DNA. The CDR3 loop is CSVDWGRSSEAFF.